The entry that follows covers one T cell receptor beta chain sequence. Measured with immunoSEQ multiplex PCR; TCRdb has only the in-frame clones, and not every one. Of around 80,000 clones in the sample, roughly 96% were seen once. The data were taken from a study of technical replicates of blood from a handful of donors. The sequence derives from a human donor in good health. The sequenced sample consisted of T cells isolated from PBMCs.

For the CDR3, the DNA is TGTGCCTGGAGTGTACAGTGGGAAGCTTTCTTT. Residues: CAWSVQWEAFF. The V call is TRBV30, the J call TRBJ1-1; D unresolved. The CDR3 is made up of 11 amino acids. The V gene's germline CDR1 is GTSNPN and CDR2 SVGIG (reference sequence). V was clipped by 0 bases and J by 8 bases, with 7 bases between them.